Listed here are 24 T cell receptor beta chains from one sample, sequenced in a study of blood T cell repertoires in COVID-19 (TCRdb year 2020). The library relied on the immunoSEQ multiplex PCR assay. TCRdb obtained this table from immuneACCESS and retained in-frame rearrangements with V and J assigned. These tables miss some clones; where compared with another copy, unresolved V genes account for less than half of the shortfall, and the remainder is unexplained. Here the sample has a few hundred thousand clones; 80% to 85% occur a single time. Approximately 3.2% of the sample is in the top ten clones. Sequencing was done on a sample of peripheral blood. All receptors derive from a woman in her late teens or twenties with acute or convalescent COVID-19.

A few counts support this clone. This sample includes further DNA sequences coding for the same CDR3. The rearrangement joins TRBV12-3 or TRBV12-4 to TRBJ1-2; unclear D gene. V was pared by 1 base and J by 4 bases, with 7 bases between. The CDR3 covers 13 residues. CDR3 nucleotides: TGTGCCAGCAGTTTAGGGCAAAGCTATGGCTACACCTTC. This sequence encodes CASSLGQSYGYTF.

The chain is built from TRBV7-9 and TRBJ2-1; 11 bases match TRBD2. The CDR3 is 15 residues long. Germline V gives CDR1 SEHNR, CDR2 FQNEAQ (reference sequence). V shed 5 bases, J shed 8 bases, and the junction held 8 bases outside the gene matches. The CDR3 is CASSPGLAAGDEQFF. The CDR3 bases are TGTGCCAGCAGCCCGGGACTAGCGGCTGGGGATGAGCAGTTCTTC.

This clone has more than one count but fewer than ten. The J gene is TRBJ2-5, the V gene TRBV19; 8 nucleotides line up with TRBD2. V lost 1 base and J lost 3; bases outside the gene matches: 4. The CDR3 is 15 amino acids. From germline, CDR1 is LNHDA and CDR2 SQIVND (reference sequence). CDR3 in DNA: TGTGCCAGTAGTATAGGGACTAGCCTAAAAGAGACCCAGTACTTC. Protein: CASSIGTSLKETQYF.

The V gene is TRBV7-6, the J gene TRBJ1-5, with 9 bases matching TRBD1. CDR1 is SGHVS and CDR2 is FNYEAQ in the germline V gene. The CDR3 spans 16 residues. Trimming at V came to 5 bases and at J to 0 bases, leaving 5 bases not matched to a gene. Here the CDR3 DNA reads TGTGCCAGCAGCCCGGGACAGGGCTATAGCAATCAGCCCCAGCATTTT. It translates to CASSPGQGYSNQPQHF.

The CDR3 sequence: CASSLKGGEAFF. The CDR3 DNA is TGTGCCAGCAGCTTAAAGGGCGGGGAAGCTTTCTTT. The chain employs TRBV7-8 and TRBJ1-1; D is unresolved. The V gene lost 2 bases and the J gene lost 8 bases, with 9 bases spanning the gap. Germline V gene data show CDR1 as SGHVS and CDR2 as FQNEAQ. CDR3 length equals 12 residues. The full variable domain, rest sourced from reference TRBV7-8 and TRBJ1-1, is GAGVSQSPRYKVAKRGQDVALRCDPISGHVSLFWYQQALGQGPEFLTYFQNEAQLDKSGLPSDRFFAERPEGSVSTLKIQRTQQEDSAVYLCASSLKGGEAFFGQGTRLTVV.

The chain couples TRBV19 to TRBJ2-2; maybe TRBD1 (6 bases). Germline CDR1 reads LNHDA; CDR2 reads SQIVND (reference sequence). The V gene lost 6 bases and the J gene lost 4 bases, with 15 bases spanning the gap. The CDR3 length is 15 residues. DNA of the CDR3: TGTGCCAGTAGCGCGCAGGGGCCCAGCACCGGGGAGCTGTTTTTT. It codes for CASSAQGPSTGELFF.

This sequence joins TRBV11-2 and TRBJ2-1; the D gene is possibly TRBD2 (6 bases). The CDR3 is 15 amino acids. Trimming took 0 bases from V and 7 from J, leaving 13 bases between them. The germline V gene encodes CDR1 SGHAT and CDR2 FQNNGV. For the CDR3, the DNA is TGTGCCAGCAGCTTAGACGGGACTCCCGGGAATGAGCAGTTCTTC. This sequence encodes CASSLDGTPGNEQFF.

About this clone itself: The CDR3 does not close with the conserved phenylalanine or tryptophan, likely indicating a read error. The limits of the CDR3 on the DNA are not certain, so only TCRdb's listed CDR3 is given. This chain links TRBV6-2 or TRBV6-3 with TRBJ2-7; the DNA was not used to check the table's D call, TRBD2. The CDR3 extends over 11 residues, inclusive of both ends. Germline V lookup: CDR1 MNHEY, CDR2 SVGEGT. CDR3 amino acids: CASSYRLAWEL.

The CDR3, as DNA: TGTGCCAGTAGTATGGGCAGGGCCCTGCTACTCACAGATACGCAGTATTTT. Amino acids: CASSMGRALLLTDTQYF. The chain uses TRBV19 and TRBJ2-3; the D gene is possibly TRBD1 (5 bases). The CDR3 contains 17 residues. The V end lost 3 bases, the J end lost 2 bases, and 18 bases lay between the germline ends. Germline CDR1 is LNHDA and CDR2 is SQIVND (reference sequence).

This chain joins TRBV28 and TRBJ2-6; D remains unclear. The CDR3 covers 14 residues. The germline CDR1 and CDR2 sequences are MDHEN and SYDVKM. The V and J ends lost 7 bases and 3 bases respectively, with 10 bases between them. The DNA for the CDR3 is TGTGCCAGCACGCTGACTGGTGGGGCCAACGTCCTGACTTTC. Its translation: CASTLTGGANVLTF.

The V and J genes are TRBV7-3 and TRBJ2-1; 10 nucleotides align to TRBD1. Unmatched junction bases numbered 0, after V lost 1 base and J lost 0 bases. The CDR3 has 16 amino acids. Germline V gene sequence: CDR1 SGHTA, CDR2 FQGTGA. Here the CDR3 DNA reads TGTGCCAGCAGCTTAAGGGACAGGGGCTCCTACAATGAGCAGTTCTTC. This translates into CASSLRDRGSYNEQFF. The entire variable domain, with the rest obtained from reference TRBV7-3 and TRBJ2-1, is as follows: GAGVSQTPSNKVTEKGKYVELRCDPISGHTALYWYRQSLGQGPEFLIYFQGTGAADDSGLPNDRFFAVRPEGSVSTLKIQRTERGDSAVYLCASSLRDRGSYNEQFFGPGTRLTVL.

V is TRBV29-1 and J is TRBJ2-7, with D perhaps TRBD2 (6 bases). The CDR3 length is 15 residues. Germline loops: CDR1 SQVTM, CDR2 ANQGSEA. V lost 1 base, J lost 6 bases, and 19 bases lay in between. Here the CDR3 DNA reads TGCAGCGTTGAAGTCGCGGGGTTCGTAGACTCCGAGCAGTACTTC. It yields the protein CSVEVAGFVDSEQYF.

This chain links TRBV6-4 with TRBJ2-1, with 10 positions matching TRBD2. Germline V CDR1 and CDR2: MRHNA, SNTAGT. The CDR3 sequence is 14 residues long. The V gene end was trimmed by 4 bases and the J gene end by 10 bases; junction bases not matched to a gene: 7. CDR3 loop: CASSASSGSYEQFF. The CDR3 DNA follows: TGTGCCAGCAGTGCTTCTAGCGGGAGCTACGAGCAGTTCTTC.

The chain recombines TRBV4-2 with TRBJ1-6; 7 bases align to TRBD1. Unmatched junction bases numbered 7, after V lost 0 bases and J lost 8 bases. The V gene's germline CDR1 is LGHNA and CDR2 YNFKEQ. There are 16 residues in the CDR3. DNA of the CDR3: TGTGCCAGCAGCCAAGATAGGGCCAGGGGGGATTCACCCCTCCACTTT. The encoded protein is CASSQDRARGDSPLHF.

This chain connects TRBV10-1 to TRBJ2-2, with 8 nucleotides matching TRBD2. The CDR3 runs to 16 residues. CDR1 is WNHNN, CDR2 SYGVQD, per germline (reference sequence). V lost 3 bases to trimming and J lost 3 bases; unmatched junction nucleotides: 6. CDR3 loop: CASSDLAGGYTGELFF. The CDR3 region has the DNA TGCGCCAGCAGTGATTTGGCGGGAGGTTACACCGGGGAGCTGTTTTTT.

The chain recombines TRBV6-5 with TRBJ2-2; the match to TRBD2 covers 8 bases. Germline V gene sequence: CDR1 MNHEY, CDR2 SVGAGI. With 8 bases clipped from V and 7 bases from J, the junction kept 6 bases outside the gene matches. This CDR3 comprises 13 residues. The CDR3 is CASSRGRNGELFF. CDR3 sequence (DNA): TGTGCCAGCTCTCGCGGGAGGAACGGGGAGCTGTTTTTT.

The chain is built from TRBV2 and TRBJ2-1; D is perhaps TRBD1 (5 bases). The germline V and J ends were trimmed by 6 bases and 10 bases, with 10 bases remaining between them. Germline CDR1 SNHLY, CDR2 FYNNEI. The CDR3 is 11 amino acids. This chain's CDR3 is CASRTVGEQFF. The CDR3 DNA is TGTGCCAGCAGGACAGTGGGCGAGCAGTTCTTC.

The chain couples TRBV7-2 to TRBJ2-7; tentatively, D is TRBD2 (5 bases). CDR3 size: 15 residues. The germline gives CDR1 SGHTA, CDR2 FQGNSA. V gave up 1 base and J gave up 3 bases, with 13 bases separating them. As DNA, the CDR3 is TGTGCCAGCAGCTTAGGGTCAGAGGGCGGCTACGAGCAGTACTTC. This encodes CASSLGSEGGYEQYF.

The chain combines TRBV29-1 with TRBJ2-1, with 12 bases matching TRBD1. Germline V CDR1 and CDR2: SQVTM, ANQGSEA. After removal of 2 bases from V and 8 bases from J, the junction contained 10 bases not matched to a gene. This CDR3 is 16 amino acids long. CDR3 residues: CSVERGGTGGLDEQFF. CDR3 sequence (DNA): TGCAGCGTTGAAAGAGGCGGGACAGGGGGCTTGGATGAGCAGTTCTTC.

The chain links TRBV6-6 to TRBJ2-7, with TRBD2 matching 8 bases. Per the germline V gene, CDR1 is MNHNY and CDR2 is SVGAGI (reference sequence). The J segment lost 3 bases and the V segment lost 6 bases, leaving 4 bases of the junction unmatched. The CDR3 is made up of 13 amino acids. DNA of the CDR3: TGTGCCAGCAGCCTTCTAGCGGGCTACGAGCAGTACTTC. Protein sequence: CASSLLAGYEQYF.

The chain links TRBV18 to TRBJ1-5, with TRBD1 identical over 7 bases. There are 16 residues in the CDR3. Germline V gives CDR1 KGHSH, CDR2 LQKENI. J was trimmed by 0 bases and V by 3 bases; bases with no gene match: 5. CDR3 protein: CASSPRGSGSNQPQHF. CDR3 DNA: TGTGCCAGCTCACCCAGGGGGAGTGGTAGCAATCAGCCCCAGCATTTT. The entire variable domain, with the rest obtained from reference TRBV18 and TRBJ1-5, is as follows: NAGVMQNPRHLVRRRGQEARLRCSPMKGHSHVYWYRQLPEEGLKFMVYLQKENIIDESGMPKERFSAEFPKEGPSILRIQQVVRGDSAAYFCASSPRGSGSNQPQHFGDGTRLSIL.

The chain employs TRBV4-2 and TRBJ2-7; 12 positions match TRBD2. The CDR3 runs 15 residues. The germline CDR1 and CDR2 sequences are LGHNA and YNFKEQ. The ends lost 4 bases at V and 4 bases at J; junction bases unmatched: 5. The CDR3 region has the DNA TGTGCCAGCAGCCCTTCTAGCGGGAGGGCGTACGAGCAGTACTTC. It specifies CASSPSSGRAYEQYF.

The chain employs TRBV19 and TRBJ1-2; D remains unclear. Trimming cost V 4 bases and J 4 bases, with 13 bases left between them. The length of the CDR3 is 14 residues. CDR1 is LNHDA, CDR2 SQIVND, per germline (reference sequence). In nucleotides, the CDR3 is TGTGCCAGTAGTAATGGGCAAGAAAGCTATGGCTACACCTTC. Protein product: CASSNGQESYGYTF. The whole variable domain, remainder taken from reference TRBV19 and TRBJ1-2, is DGGITQSPKYLFRKEGQNVTLSCEQNLNHDAMYWYRQDPGQGLRLIYYSQIVNDFQKGDIAEGYSVSREKKESFPLTVTSAQKNPTAFYLCASSNGQESYGYTFGSGTRLTVV.

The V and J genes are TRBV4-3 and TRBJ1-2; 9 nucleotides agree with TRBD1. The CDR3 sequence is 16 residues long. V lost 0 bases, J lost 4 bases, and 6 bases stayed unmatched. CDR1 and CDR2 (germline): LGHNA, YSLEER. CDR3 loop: CASSQEAGQGSYGYTF. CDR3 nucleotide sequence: TGCGCCAGCAGCCAAGAAGCCGGACAGGGGAGCTATGGCTACACCTTC.